Presented here are 28 T cell receptor beta chains from one specimen sequenced in a study of Tregs in tolerant kidney transplant recipients (dated by TCRdb to 2018 to 2020). Libraries were constructed by the immunoSEQ multiplex PCR assay. In TCRdb, the immuneACCESS table is reduced to in-frame sequences with V and J assigned. These tables do not hold every clone; where another copy was compared, an unresolved V gene accounts for under half, and the others remain unexplained. The sample profile shows approximately 43,000 clones; more than 80% of them were found once. 0.55% to 0.75% of the sample goes to the ten largest clones. The material sequenced was Tregs from blood. Receptor source: a human donor in good health.

This sequence joins TRBV5-1 and TRBJ2-1; tentatively, D is TRBD2 (5 bases). From germline, CDR1 is SGHRS and CDR2 YFSETQ. This CDR3 is 17 amino acids long. The V end was cut by 0 bases, the J end by 10 bases, with 23 bases between. The CDR3 protein is CASSLVRGRSQITEQFF. In DNA form, the CDR3 reads TGCGCCAGCAGCTTGGTCCGGGGAAGGTCCCAAATCACGGAGCAGTTCTTC.

The chain couples TRBV5-1 to TRBJ2-3, with 8 bases aligning to TRBD1. V gave up 4 bases and J gave up 4 bases; unmatched junction bases: 5. This CDR3 region has 14 residues. CDR1 and CDR2 (germline): SGHRS, YFSETQ. DNA of the CDR3: TGCGCCAGCAGCGTCAGGGGGCCTCCAGATACGCAGTATTTT. Translated, it gives CASSVRGPPDTQYF.

This clone came up once. The rearrangement uses TRBV6-1 and TRBJ2-5; 8 bases are shared with TRBD1. This CDR3 has 13 residues. With V trimmed by 6 bases and J by 2 bases, 2 bases remained unmatched. Germline V gene sequence: CDR1 MNHNS, CDR2 SASEGT. CDR3 region: CASSRQGQETQYF. The CDR3 DNA reads TGTGCCAGCAGCCGACAGGGGCAAGAGACCCAGTACTTC.

This sequence joins TRBV5-1 and TRBJ2-2; D unclear. Germline V lookup: CDR1 SGHRS, CDR2 YFSETQ. Trimming stripped 3 bases from V and 6 bases from J, with 6 bases between. The CDR3 runs to 12 residues. The CDR3 DNA reads as TGCGCCAGCAGCTCCCTGGCCGGGGAGCTGTTTTTT. Encoded protein: CASSSLAGELFF.

V and J are TRBV10-1 and TRBJ2-5; D is possibly TRBD1 (5 bases). Germline CDR1 WNHNN, CDR2 SYGVQD (reference sequence). This CDR3 spans 15 amino acids. V shed 1 base and J shed 5 bases, with 14 bases lying between them. CDR3 in DNA: TGCGCCAGCAGTGAGTACGTGGGGCCGAGGGAGACCCAGTACTTC. It codes for CASSEYVGPRETQYF.

The chain links TRBV27 to TRBJ1-1; D is perhaps TRBD1 (6 bases). Germline V gene data show CDR1 as MNHEY and CDR2 as SMNVEV (reference sequence). V was trimmed by 6 bases and J by 4 bases, leaving 21 bases between them. This CDR3 has 16 residues. This chain's CDR3 is CASRTIQGRRSTEAFF. CDR3 nucleotides: TGTGCCAGCAGAACGATACAGGGTCGGAGGAGCACTGAAGCTTTCTTT.

This chain links TRBV28 with TRBJ1-2; D is undetermined. The CDR3 loop spans 14 amino acids. V lost 4 bases to trimming and J lost 5 bases, with 14 bases between them. Germline CDR1 and CDR2: MDHEN and SYDVKM. The CDR3 spells CASSSRTGKYGYTF. In DNA form, the CDR3 reads TGTGCCAGCAGTTCCAGGACTGGGAAATATGGCTACACCTTC.

The chain combines TRBV10-3 with TRBJ1-6, with TRBD1 as a possible D gene (6 bases). Trimming left V 3 bases short and J 10 bases short, with 16 bases between. This CDR3 has 15 residues. Germline-derived CDR1 and CDR2 are ENHRY and SYGVKD. The DNA of the CDR3 is TGTGCCATCAGTGATCAGGGCCAGGGGAGGTCACCCCTCCACTTT. Its protein product is CAISDQGQGRSPLHF.

The V call is TRBV15, the J call TRBJ1-2, with D perhaps matching TRBD1 (5 bases). V shed 1 base and J shed 8 bases, with 14 bases lying between them. In germline, CDR1 is LNHNV, CDR2 YYDKDF (reference sequence). This CDR3 contains 14 residues. The CDR3 is CATSRVGGVLGYTF. CDR3 sequence (DNA): TGTGCCACCAGCAGAGTGGGGGGGGTGTTGGGCTACACCTTC.

Regarding this clone: Germline is not matched at one junction end, which may reflect a read error. The chain has TRBV6-6 and TRBJ2-1; TRBD2 matches at 7 bases. Germline CDR1 reads MNHNY; CDR2 reads SVGAGI (reference sequence). CDR3 size: 16 residues. Here the CDR3 reads CASQAGRLSSHNEQFF. The CDR3 DNA reads TGTGCCAGCCAAGCGGGGCGCCTGAGCTCCCACAATGAGCAGTTCTTC.

The chain uses TRBV2 and TRBJ1-2; 8 bases are a match to TRBD1. J gave up 2 bases and V 2 bases, and 10 bases lay outside the gene matches. The germline V gene encodes CDR1 SNHLY and CDR2 FYNNEI. This CDR3 is 17 amino acids long. The CDR3 nucleotides are TGTGCCAGCAGTGAAACAGGGGGTCTAGGCATCAACTATGGCTACACCTTC. Its protein product is CASSETGGLGINYGYTF.

CDR3 nucleotide sequence: TGTGCCAGCAGTCTCAGGGGCTTTGGCACAGATACGCAGTATTTT. Protein: CASSLRGFGTDTQYF. V is TRBV6-5 and J is TRBJ2-3, with D tentatively TRBD1 (6 bases). Per germline, CDR1 MNHEY and CDR2 SVGAGI. The V end was cut by 5 bases, the J end by 1 base, with 13 bases between. CDR3 length equals 15 residues.

The V gene is TRBV14, the J gene TRBJ2-7; D is ambiguous. Germline CDR1 reads SGHDN; CDR2 reads FVKESK. The length of the CDR3 is 14 residues. V was pared by 4 bases and J by 0 bases, with 10 bases between. CDR3 sequence reads: CASSPHGDSYEQYF. CDR3 coding DNA: TGTGCCAGCAGCCCTCATGGAGACTCCTACGAGCAGTACTTC.

The genes are TRBV19 and TRBJ2-2; either TRBD1 or TRBD2 may fit D (5 bases each). The CDR3 spans 17 residues. Germline V CDR1 and CDR2: LNHDA, SQIVND (reference sequence). V was cut by 2 bases and J by 6 bases, with 19 bases left in between. CDR3 nucleotide sequence: TGTGCCAGTAGTATACTCCTCGGTCAGGGAGAATCCGGGGAGCTGTTTTTT. It specifies CASSILLGQGESGELFF. Full variable domain (missing parts from reference TRBV19 and TRBJ2-2): DGGITQSPKYLFRKEGQNVTLSCEQNLNHDAMYWYRQDPGQGLRLIYYSQIVNDFQKGDIAEGYSVSREKKESFPLTVTSAQKNPTAFYLCASSILLGQGESGELFFGEGSRLTVL.

V is TRBV19 and J is TRBJ2-3; D ambiguous. CDR1 is LNHDA, CDR2 SQIVND, per germline (reference sequence). With 5 bases removed from V and 6 bases from J, the gap between germline ends came to 15 bases. The CDR3 is 14 amino acids. CDR3 residues: CASSPLGGFDTQYF. CDR3 coding DNA: TGTGCCAGTAGTCCGTTGGGTGGGTTCGATACGCAGTATTTT.

This clone was recorded only once. As DNA, the CDR3 is TGCGCCAGCAGCACCGGGACAGCGGCTGCCAACACCATATATTTT. Translated, it gives CASSTGTAAANTIYF. This sequence joins TRBV5-1 and TRBJ1-3; 7 nucleotides line up with TRBD1. Germline loops: CDR1 SGHRS, CDR2 YFSETQ. The V gene end was trimmed by 4 bases and the J gene end by 7 bases; junction bases not matched to a gene: 11. The CDR3 has 15 amino acids.

This chain uses TRBV5-1 with TRBJ2-5; 9 nucleotides match TRBD2. The J call may be in error: the DNA end matches TRBJ2-7 better. The CDR3 sequence is 16 residues long. Germline V gene sequence: CDR1 SGHRS, CDR2 YFSETQ. CDR3 sequence reads: CASSPQASGASYEQYF. The CDR3 DNA is TGCGCCAGCAGCCCCCAGGCTAGCGGGGCCTCCTACGAGCAGTACTTC.

The chain employs TRBV19 and TRBJ2-7, with TRBD1 identical over 11 bases. Germline CDR1 reads LNHDA; CDR2 reads SQIVND (reference sequence). The CDR3 runs to 15 residues. V gave up 5 bases and J gave up 6 bases; unmatched junction bases: 9. The CDR3 here is CASSSLGQGASEQYF. The CDR3 DNA sequence: TGTGCCAGTAGTTCTCTCGGACAGGGGGCGAGCGAGCAGTACTTC.

This rearrangement joins TRBV7-2 to TRBJ1-5; 7 bases are a match to TRBD1. J was trimmed by 3 bases and V by 3 bases; bases with no gene match: 5. This CDR3 has 15 amino acids. The germline CDR1 and CDR2 sequences are SGHTA and FQGNSA. The DNA for the CDR3 is TGTGCCAGCAGCTTTGCAGGGGGGTTCAATCAGCCCCAGCATTTT. Amino acid sequence: CASSFAGGFNQPQHF.

The genes are TRBV11-3 and TRBJ1-6; 8 positions agree with TRBD1. This CDR3 has 18 residues. The trim removed 6 bases at V and 5 bases at J, leaving 15 bases unmatched. Per the germline V gene, CDR1 is SGHNT and CDR2 is YENEEA. CDR3 sequence reads: CASSLSTRGRSHNSPLHF. The DNA of the CDR3 is TGTGCCAGCAGTCTTTCAACCAGGGGGCGATCCCATAATTCACCCCTCCACTTT.

The chain has TRBV25-1 and TRBJ1-1; TRBD1 matches 7 bases. This CDR3 is 15 amino acids long. The germline CDR1 and CDR2 sequences are MGHDK and SYGVNS. The trim removed 10 bases at V and 0 bases at J, leaving 11 bases unmatched. CDR3: CATRPGTVMNTEAFF. The CDR3 nucleotides read TGTGCCACCCGTCCCGGGACAGTCATGAACACTGAAGCTTTCTTT.

The V and J genes are TRBV18 and TRBJ2-5, with 8 positions matching TRBD1. CDR1 is KGHSH and CDR2 is LQKENI in the germline V gene. V gave up 2 bases and J gave up 2 bases; unmatched junction bases: 4. The CDR3 has 15 residues. CDR3 protein: CASSPIRGQQETQYF. The DNA of the CDR3 is TGTGCCAGCTCACCAATCAGGGGGCAACAAGAGACCCAGTACTTC.

This clone was seen once. V is TRBV7-9 and J is TRBJ2-5; 7 positions match TRBD2. The CDR3 loop spans 14 amino acids. The V segment lost 3 bases and the J segment 3 bases; nucleotides outside the gene matches: 4. The V gene's germline CDR1 is SEHNR and CDR2 FQNEAQ (reference sequence). The chain's CDR3 is CASSLELAKETQYF. The CDR3 region has the DNA TGTGCCAGCAGCTTGGAACTAGCGAAAGAGACCCAGTACTTC.

This clone was found a few times. For the CDR3, the DNA is TGTGCCACCAGGGGGTACTACAATGAGCAGTTCTTC. It encodes CATRGYYNEQFF. The rearrangement joins TRBV6-6 to TRBJ2-1, with TRBD1 matching 7 bases. Trimming at V came to 10 bases and at J to 3 bases, leaving 3 bases not matched to a gene. Germline CDR1 and CDR2: MNHNY and SVGAGI (reference sequence). This CDR3 is 12 amino acids long.

With regard to this clone: Mismatch with germline at one junction end may stem from a read error. The chain uses TRBV7-7 and TRBJ2-2, with 10 bases fitting TRBD2. This CDR3 has 15 amino acids. CDR1 and CDR2 from the germline V gene are SSHAT and FNYEAQ (reference sequence). DNA for the CDR3: TGTGCTAGCAGTCGTAGCGGGGGGCTCACCGGGGAGCTGTTTTTT. Translated, it gives CASSRSGGLTGELFF.

The chain employs TRBV7-9 and TRBJ1-2; D gene ambiguous. Germline lookup yields CDR1 SEHNR and CDR2 FQNEAQ (reference sequence). Trimming shortened V by 3 bases and J by 7 bases, and 15 bases separated the two germline ends. There are 14 residues in the CDR3. In DNA, the CDR3 is TGTGCCAGCAGCTTTGGGGAAGGTATCTCTGGCTACACCTTC. It codes for CASSFGEGISGYTF.

The chain combines TRBV19 with TRBJ1-4; 7 positions match TRBD1. J gave up 4 bases and V 7 bases, and 6 bases lay outside the gene matches. Germline V gives CDR1 LNHDA, CDR2 SQIVND (reference sequence). The CDR3 extends over 14 amino acids. The CDR3 region has the DNA TGTGCCAGTACCGCGACAGGGATTAATGAAAAACTGTTTTTT. It encodes CASTATGINEKLFF.

This chain joins TRBV10-3 and TRBJ2-3; TRBD1 aligns across 8 bases. The CDR3 runs to 15 residues. The germline gives CDR1 ENHRY, CDR2 SYGVKD. J gave up 2 bases and V 3 bases, and 4 bases lay outside the gene matches. In nucleotides, the CDR3 is TGTGCCATCAGTGATAACAGGGGGAACACAGATACGCAGTATTTT. As protein: CAISDNRGNTDTQYF.